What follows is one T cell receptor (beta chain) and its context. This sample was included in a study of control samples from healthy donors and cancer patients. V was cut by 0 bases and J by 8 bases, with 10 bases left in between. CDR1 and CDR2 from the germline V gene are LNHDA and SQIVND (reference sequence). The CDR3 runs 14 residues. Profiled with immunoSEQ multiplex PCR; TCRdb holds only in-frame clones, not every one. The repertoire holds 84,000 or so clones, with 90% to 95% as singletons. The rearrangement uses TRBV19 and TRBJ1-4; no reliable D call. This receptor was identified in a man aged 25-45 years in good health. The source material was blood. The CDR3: CASSIDLNREKLFF. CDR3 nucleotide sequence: TGTGCCAGTAGTATAGATCTTAACCGGGAAAAACTGTTTTTT.